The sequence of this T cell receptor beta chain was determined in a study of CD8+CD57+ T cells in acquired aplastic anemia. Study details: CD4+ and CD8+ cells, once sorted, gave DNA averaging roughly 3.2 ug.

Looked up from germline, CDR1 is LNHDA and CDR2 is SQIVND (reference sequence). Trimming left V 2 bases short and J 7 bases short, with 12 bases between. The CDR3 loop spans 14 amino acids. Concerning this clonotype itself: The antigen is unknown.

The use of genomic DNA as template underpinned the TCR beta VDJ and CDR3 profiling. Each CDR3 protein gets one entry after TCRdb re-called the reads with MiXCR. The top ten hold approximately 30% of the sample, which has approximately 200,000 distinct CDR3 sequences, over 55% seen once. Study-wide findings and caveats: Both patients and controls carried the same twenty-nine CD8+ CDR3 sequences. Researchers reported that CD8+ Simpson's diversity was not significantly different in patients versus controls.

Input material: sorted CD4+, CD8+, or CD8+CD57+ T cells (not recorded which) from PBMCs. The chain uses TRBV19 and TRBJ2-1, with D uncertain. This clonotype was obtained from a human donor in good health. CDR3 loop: CASSIYGVLNEQFF. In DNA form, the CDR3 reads TGTGCCAGTAGTATATATGGGGTCTTAAATGAGCAGTTCTTC.